These 30 T cell receptor beta chains share one sample of origin, sequenced in a study of response to subunit inactivated influenza vaccine. TCRdb analysed the RT-PCR reads with MiXCR anew, one entry per CDR3 protein. The sample carries some 500,000 distinct CDR3 sequences, 10% to 15% recorded once. The sequencing here drew on PBMCs from blood, taken roughly 47 days after vaccination. The receptor source for this set is a man aged 45-65 years who received an inactivated influenza vaccine.

This clonotype turned up a few times. V usage is TRBV7-9 and J usage is TRBJ2-3; TRBD2 aligns across 9 bases. This CDR3 region has 15 residues. Trimming removed 5 bases from V and 2 bases from J; junction bases left unmatched: 5. CDR1 and CDR2 from the germline V gene are SEHNR and FQNEAQ (reference sequence). Here the CDR3 DNA reads TGTGCCAGCAGCAAACCGGGACTAGCCACAGATACGCAGTATTTT. Translated, it gives CASSKPGLATDTQYF.

The rearrangement uses TRBV11-2 and TRBJ2-1; the D is unclear. The CDR3 length is 17 residues. The germline V and J ends were trimmed by 4 bases and 0 bases, with 16 bases remaining between them. Germline CDR1 SGHAT, CDR2 FQNNGV. CDR3 sequence: CASSSLGWGSSYNEQFF. The CDR3 coding sequence is TGTGCCAGCAGCTCCTTGGGGTGGGGAAGCTCCTACAATGAGCAGTTCTTC.

This chain connects TRBV21-1 to TRBJ2-1. TRBV21-1 has pseudogene status. The CDR3 covers 10 residues. The CDR3 is CASSNGEQFF. The CDR3 nucleotides are TGTGCCAGCAGCAACGGAGAGCAGTTCTTC.

This clonotype was observed a few times. V is TRBV7-8 and J is TRBJ2-1; maybe TRBD2 (6 bases). Per germline, CDR1 SGHVS and CDR2 FQNEAQ. The CDR3 runs to 12 residues. V was shortened by 5 bases and J by 9 bases, with 11 bases between the two germline ends. Here the CDR3 DNA reads TGTGCCAGCAGCCCCTGGCGGGGTGAGCAGTTCTTC. This translates into CASSPWRGEQFF.

This clonotype came up a few times. This rearrangement joins TRBV12-3 or TRBV12-4 to TRBJ2-3, with 9 bases lining up with TRBD1. This CDR3 is 15 amino acids long. Germline trimming cut 6 bases from V and 2 bases from J; bases unmatched to any gene: 6. CDR3 loop: CASSPGTGPTDTQYF. The CDR3 DNA is TGTGCCAGCAGCCCCGGGACAGGGCCCACAGATACGCAGTATTTT.

This clonotype was observed at least ten times. The chain has TRBV29-1 and TRBJ2-7; perhaps TRBD2 as D (6 bases). Germline V lookup: CDR1 SQVTM, CDR2 ANQGSEA. Trimming pared 5 bases from V and 0 bases from J, leaving 11 bases between. The CDR3 has 13 amino acids. The CDR3 coding sequence is TGCAGCGTTTCTAGCGCGAGCTCCTACGAGCAGTACTTC. Its translation is CSVSSASSYEQYF.

This rearrangement joins TRBV7-2 to TRBJ2-5; 10 bases agree with TRBD1. J gave up 2 bases and V 3 bases, and 3 bases lay outside the gene matches. The CDR3 runs to 15 residues. Germline CDR1 and CDR2: SGHTA and FQGNSA. CDR3 amino acids: CASSLWGQGQETQYF. CDR3 coding DNA: TGTGCCAGCAGCTTGTGGGGACAGGGGCAAGAGACCCAGTACTTC.

A note on this clonotype: Mismatch with germline at one junction end may stem from a read error. CDR3 amino acids: CASSIAGGKETQYF. The CDR3, as DNA: TGTGCCAGCAGTATAGCGGGGGGTAAAGAGACCCAGTACTTC. This chain links TRBV12-3 or TRBV12-4 with TRBJ2-5; 10 bases map to TRBD2. The CDR3 covers 14 residues.

This clonotype was picked up a small number of times. The chain couples TRBV5-6 to TRBJ2-1; D tentatively fits TRBD1 or TRBD2 (5 bases each). The CDR3 loop spans 15 amino acids. V was clipped by 0 bases and J by 5 bases, with 12 bases between them. From germline, CDR1 is SGHDT and CDR2 YYEEEE. CDR3 in amino acids: CASSLEGEYNNEQFF. DNA of the CDR3: TGTGCCAGCAGCTTGGAAGGGGAGTATAACAATGAGCAGTTCTTC.

This clonotype showed up many times. The chain recombines TRBV4-3 with TRBJ2-7; 8 bases are shared with TRBD1. V lost 1 base, J lost 7 bases, and 9 bases stayed unmatched. Germline V gene lookup returns CDR1 LGHNA and CDR2 YSLEER. The CDR3 extends over 15 amino acids. The CDR3: CASSQGVWTGREQYF. The CDR3, as DNA: TGCGCCAGCAGCCAAGGGGTATGGACAGGGCGGGAGCAGTACTTC.

This clonotype was detected ten times or more. The chain combines TRBV29-1 with TRBJ2-1; 8 positions match TRBD2. CDR3 length equals 14 residues. The trim removed 3 bases at V and 6 bases at J, leaving 7 bases unmatched. Germline CDR1 SQVTM, CDR2 ANQGSEA. In DNA form, the CDR3 reads TGCAGCGTTGACGGGGCCGGGGGGGGCAATGAGCAGTTCTTC. This sequence encodes CSVDGAGGGNEQFF.

The chain recombines TRBV10-3 with TRBJ2-5, with no clear D. Germline V lookup: CDR1 ENHRY, CDR2 SYGVKD. There are 13 residues in the CDR3. V was clipped by 0 bases and J by 3 bases, with 5 bases between them. The CDR3 sequence: CAISESDKETQYF. For the CDR3, the DNA is TGTGCCATCAGTGAGTCTGATAAAGAGACCCAGTACTTC.

The V and J genes are TRBV20-1 and TRBJ2-3, with D possibly being TRBD2 (6 bases). CDR1 and CDR2 from the germline V gene are DFQATT and SNEGSKA (reference sequence). V was trimmed by 5 bases and J by 0 bases, leaving 15 bases between them. The CDR3 has 15 amino acids. For the CDR3, the DNA is TGCAGTGCTCATCCAGCCGGGACTAGCACAGATACGCAGTATTTT. It specifies CSAHPAGTSTDTQYF.

This rearrangement joins TRBV7-6 to TRBJ2-7; 8 nucleotides line up with TRBD1. The CDR3 has 15 residues. Germline-derived CDR1 and CDR2 are SGHVS and FNYEAQ. After removal of 2 bases from V and 2 bases from J, the junction contained 5 bases not matched to a gene. CDR3 nucleotide sequence: TGTGCCAGCAGCTTATTTGGACAGGGTGCCTACGAGCAGTACTTC. This codes for CASSLFGQGAYEQYF. Looking up the rest from reference TRBV7-6 and TRBJ2-7 gives the full variable domain: GAGVSQSPRYKVTKRGQDVALRCDPISGHVSLYWYRQALGQGPEFLTYFNYEAQQDKSGLPNDRFSAERPEGSISTLTIQRTEQRDSAMYRCASSLFGQGAYEQYFGPGTRLTVT.

This clonotype was picked up many times. The chain recombines TRBV20-1 with TRBJ2-5; 7 bases match TRBD1. The CDR3 is 13 residues long. CDR1 is DFQATT and CDR2 is SNEGSKA in the germline V gene (reference sequence). The V segment lost 6 bases and the J segment 1 base; nucleotides outside the gene matches: 5. The DNA for the CDR3 is TGCAGTGCCAACAGGGGCTCCCAAGAGACCCAGTACTTC. Its protein product is CSANRGSQETQYF.

This clonotype was recorded at least ten times. The V gene is TRBV28, the J gene TRBJ2-2, with D possibly matching TRBD1 (6 bases). The CDR3 spans 14 residues. Trimming left V 4 bases short and J 1 base short, with 7 bases between. The germline gives CDR1 MDHEN, CDR2 SYDVKM. This CDR3 reads CASSWGQNTGELFF. For the CDR3, the DNA is TGTGCCAGCAGTTGGGGACAGAACACCGGGGAGCTGTTTTTT.

This clonotype was observed a handful of times. The chain recombines TRBV20-1 with TRBJ2-7; D possibly uses TRBD1 or TRBD2 (5 bases each). CDR3 length: 13 residues. The V end lost 3 bases, the J end lost 2 bases, and 11 bases lay between the germline ends. Germline V gives CDR1 DFQATT, CDR2 SNEGSKA (reference sequence). The CDR3, as DNA: TGCAGTGCTAGCGACGGGGCAGCCTACGAGCAGTACTTC. Translation: CSASDGAAYEQYF.

The chain is built from TRBV4-3 and TRBJ2-2; D call uncertain. Germline CDR1 reads LGHNA; CDR2 reads YSLEER. The CDR3 is made up of 15 amino acids. V gave up 4 bases and J gave up 8 bases, with 17 bases separating them. The CDR3 here is CASSPRTGIGGELFF. CDR3 bases: TGCGCCAGCAGCCCCCGGACCGGAATAGGGGGGGAGCTGTTTTTT.

This clonotype appeared many times. The chain employs TRBV29-1 and TRBJ2-3, with 8 bases aligning to TRBD2. Trimming took 2 bases from V and 0 from J; bases not matched to a gene: 4. The CDR3 has 15 residues. Germline CDR1 reads SQVTM; CDR2 reads ANQGSEA. CDR3 loop: CSVETASGSTDTQYF. The CDR3 DNA sequence: TGCAGCGTTGAAACGGCTAGCGGGAGCACAGATACGCAGTATTTT.

In this sample, this clonotype turned up many times. The chain joins TRBV6-5 to TRBJ2-1, with 11 bases matching TRBD2. J was trimmed by 6 bases and V by 0 bases; bases with no gene match: 4. There are 16 residues in the CDR3. Germline CDR1 is MNHEY and CDR2 is SVGAGI. The CDR3 DNA reads TGTGCCAGCAGTTACTCGGGGCTAGCGGGGGGCAATGAGCAGTTCTTC. It codes for CASSYSGLAGGNEQFF.

This clonotype was picked up many times. This chain connects TRBV7-9 to TRBJ2-2, with D unclear. The CDR3 is 17 residues long. V shed 5 bases and J shed 2 bases, with 18 bases lying between them. The germline CDR1 and CDR2 sequences are SEHNR and FQNEAQ (reference sequence). The CDR3 DNA follows: TGTGCCAGCAGCCCCACAATCGACAAGCCAAACACCGGGGAGCTGTTTTTT. This encodes CASSPTIDKPNTGELFF.

The rearrangement links TRBV20-1 to TRBJ1-2; a weak D match, TRBD1 (6 bases). Germline CDR1 DFQATT, CDR2 SNEGSKA (reference sequence). The CDR3 length is 12 residues. V shed 3 bases and J shed 6 bases, with 11 bases lying between them. CDR3 DNA: TGCAGTGCTAGTGTCAGGGGACATGGCTACACCTTC. Translation gives CSASVRGHGYTF.

There are a few counts of this clonotype. V usage is TRBV2 and J usage is TRBJ2-1, with a weak D call TRBD2 (6 bases). Trimming removed 6 bases from V and 4 bases from J, with 19 bases in between. The germline V gene has CDR1 SNHLY and CDR2 FYNNEI. The CDR3 sequence is 16 residues long. CDR3 loop: CASRTTGSGVYNEQFF. In nucleotides, the CDR3 is TGTGCCAGCAGGACGACTGGGTCGGGAGTTTACAATGAGCAGTTCTTC.

There are a few counts of this clonotype. The chain recombines TRBV7-6 with TRBJ2-7, with unresolved D. With 3 bases removed from V and 3 bases from J, the gap between germline ends came to 12 bases. Germline V CDR1 and CDR2: SGHVS, FNYEAQ. This CDR3 comprises 14 residues. CDR3 residues: CASSLNVGDYEQYF. CDR3 bases: TGTGCCAGCAGCTTGAACGTAGGAGACTACGAGCAGTACTTC.

This rearrangement joins TRBV4-3 to TRBJ1-4; D not resolved. Between the trimmed V and J ends, which lost 1 base and 0 bases, there was a span of 9 bases. CDR1 LGHNA and CDR2 YSLEER come from the germline V gene. This CDR3 is built from 16 residues. CDR3 bases: TGCGCCAGCAGCCAAGCGGTTGGTTCAACTAATGAAAAACTGTTTTTT. Translation: CASSQAVGSTNEKLFF.

The gene calls are TRBV5-1 and TRBJ2-5; D ambiguous. The CDR3 is 12 residues long. Trimming stripped 0 bases from V and 5 bases from J, with 5 bases between. Germline V gene data show CDR1 as SGHRS and CDR2 as YFSETQ. The CDR3 sequence is CASSLAFETQYF. DNA of the CDR3: TGCGCCAGCAGCTTGGCCTTCGAGACCCAGTACTTC.

This clonotype was seen at least ten times. The chain joins TRBV20-1 to TRBJ2-3; D is uncertain. Per germline, CDR1 DFQATT and CDR2 SNEGSKA (reference sequence). Trimming cost V 4 bases and J 2 bases, with 16 bases left between them. The CDR3 runs 15 residues. Written as DNA, the CDR3 is TGCAGTGCTATTAGCCTAAACCCTAACACAGATACGCAGTATTTT. This codes for CSAISLNPNTDTQYF.

This clonotype was picked up a small number of times. The J gene is TRBJ2-1, the V gene TRBV7-2; tentative D call: TRBD1 (6 bases). Germline loops: CDR1 SGHTA, CDR2 FQGNSA. V was pared by 5 bases and J by 2 bases, with 10 bases between. CDR3 length: 14 amino acids. CDR3 residues: CASSRRGTYNEQFF. The CDR3 region has the DNA TGTGCCAGCAGCCGTAGGGGGACCTACAATGAGCAGTTCTTC.

The chain links TRBV7-2 to TRBJ2-7; perhaps TRBD2 as D (5 bases). Germline-derived CDR1 and CDR2 are SGHTA and FQGNSA. This CDR3 region has 15 residues. V was trimmed by 5 bases and J by 5 bases, leaving 19 bases between them. The CDR3 loop is CASSPLGLRSDEQYF. CDR3 DNA sequence: TGTGCCAGCAGCCCACTAGGGCTTCGGTCTGACGAGCAGTACTTC.

This clonotype was observed many times. V usage is TRBV5-6 and J usage is TRBJ1-2, with D possibly TRBD1 on 5 matching bases. Germline lookup yields CDR1 SGHDT and CDR2 YYEEEE. This CDR3 contains 12 residues. V was cut by 4 bases and J by 4 bases, with 8 bases left in between. Here the CDR3 reads CASSADSYGYTF. The CDR3, as DNA: TGTGCCAGCAGCGCAGACAGCTATGGCTACACCTTC.